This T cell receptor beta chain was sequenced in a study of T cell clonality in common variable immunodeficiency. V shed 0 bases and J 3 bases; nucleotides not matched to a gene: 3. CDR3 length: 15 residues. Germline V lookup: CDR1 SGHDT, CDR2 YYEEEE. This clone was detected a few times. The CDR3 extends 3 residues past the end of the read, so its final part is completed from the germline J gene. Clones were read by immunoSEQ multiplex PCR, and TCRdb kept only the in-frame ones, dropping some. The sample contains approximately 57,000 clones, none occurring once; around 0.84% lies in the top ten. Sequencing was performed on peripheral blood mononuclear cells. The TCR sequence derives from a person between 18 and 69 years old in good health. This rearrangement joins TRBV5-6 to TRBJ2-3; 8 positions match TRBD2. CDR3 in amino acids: CASSLAGGETDTQYF. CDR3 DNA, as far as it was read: TGTGCCAGCAGCTTGGCCGGGGGGGAGACAGATACG.